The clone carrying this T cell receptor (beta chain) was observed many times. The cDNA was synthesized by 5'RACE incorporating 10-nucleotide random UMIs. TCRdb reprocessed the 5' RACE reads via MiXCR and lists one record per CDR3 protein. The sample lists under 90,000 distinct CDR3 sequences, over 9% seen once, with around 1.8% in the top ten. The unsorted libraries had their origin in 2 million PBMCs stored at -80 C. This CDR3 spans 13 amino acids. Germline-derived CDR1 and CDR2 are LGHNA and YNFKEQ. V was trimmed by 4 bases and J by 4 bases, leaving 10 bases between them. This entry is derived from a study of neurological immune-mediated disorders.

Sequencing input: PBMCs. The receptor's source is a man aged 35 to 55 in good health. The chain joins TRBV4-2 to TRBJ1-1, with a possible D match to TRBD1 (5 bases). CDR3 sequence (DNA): TGTGCCAGCAGCCTGGGAGGGGCCACTGAAGCTTTCTTT. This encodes CASSLGGATEAFF.